This T cell receptor beta chain was captured by sequencing in a study of cytomegalovirus exposure and HLA in healthy donors. The PCR contained 60 Vbeta and 13 Jbeta primers. Only in-frame clones appear in the TCRdb table, and some are missing; sequencing was by immunoSEQ multiplex PCR. The sample carries 90,000 to 100,000 clones, less than 9.5% recorded once. A note on this clone: Its antigen is not known.

General study results and limits: It has been reported that TCR beta sequences accurately predicted the HLA-A and HLA-B alleles of most subjects.

The CDR3 extends over 11 amino acids. The germline CDR1 and CDR2 sequences are MGHDK and SYGVNS. The ends were cut back, 4 bases at V and 8 bases at J, with 8 bases in the middle. The clonotype originates from a man over 45 in good health and CMV-seropositive. Sequencing was done on a sample of PBMCs. V and J are TRBV25-1 and TRBJ1-2; D is perhaps TRBD1 (5 bases). CDR3 nucleotide sequence: TGTGCCAGCAGTGTATGGGGCGGCTACACCTTC. Translation: CASSVWGGYTF.